A single sample is the source of the 7 T cell receptor beta chains below, sequenced in a study of cytomegalovirus exposure and HLA in healthy donors. The study ran its PCR with 60 Vbeta and 13 Jbeta primers. Data came from immunoSEQ multiplex PCR; TCRdb stores just in-frame clones and leaves some out. This sample has fewer than 150,000 clones, with 80% found just once. The sequencing sample was made of PBMCs. The receptor set was obtained from a male donor in good health and CMV-seronegative.

The V gene is TRBV5-4, the J gene TRBJ2-7, with 7 bases aligning to TRBD1. The length of the CDR3 is 14 residues. Per germline, CDR1 SGHNT and CDR2 YYREEE (reference sequence). Unmatched junction bases numbered 9, after V lost 3 bases and J lost 6 bases. DNA of the CDR3: TGTGCCAGCAGCTCACCTAGACAGGGCCCCGAGCAGTACTTC. As protein: CASSSPRQGPEQYF. The complete variable domain, with remaining parts taken from reference TRBV5-4 and TRBJ2-7, reads ETGVTQSPTHLIKTRGQQVTLRCSSQSGHNTVSWYQQALGQGPQFIFQYYREEENGRGNFPPRFSGLQFPNYSSELNVNALELDDSALYLCASSSPRQGPEQYFGPGTRLTVT.

The CDR3 spells CASSGPLATDTQYF. The CDR3 region has the DNA TGTGCCAGCAGTGGCCCCTTGGCAACAGATACGCAGTATTTT. The V gene is TRBV25-1, the J gene TRBJ2-3; no clear D gene. The CDR3 is 14 amino acids. Germline V CDR1 and CDR2: MGHDK, SYGVNS. The germline V and J ends were trimmed by 4 bases and 3 bases, with 11 bases remaining between them.

V gene TRBV4-3 combines with J gene TRBJ1-1; TRBD1 might be the D (6 bases). Trimming took 0 bases from V and 7 from J, leaving 15 bases between them. Germline values: CDR1 LGHNA, CDR2 YSLEER. The CDR3 totals 15 residues. Written as DNA, the CDR3 is TGCGCCAGCAGCCAAGATCAGGGGCAGTCCTTTGAAGCTTTCTTT. Protein: CASSQDQGQSFEAFF.

This chain joins TRBV10-3 and TRBJ1-2; 10 nucleotides line up with TRBD1. Losses at the gene ends were 3 bases for V and 8 bases for J; bases not matched to a gene: 9. Germline V gene sequence: CDR1 ENHRY, CDR2 SYGVKD. The CDR3 is made up of 15 amino acids. CDR3 amino acids: CAISDWDRGREGYTF. The DNA of the CDR3 is TGTGCCATCAGTGATTGGGACAGGGGCCGCGAGGGCTACACCTTC.

This clone showed up just a few times. The gene calls are TRBV5-6 and TRBJ2-2, with a possible D match to TRBD1 (6 bases). V lost 4 bases and J lost 9, with 19 bases in between. Per germline, CDR1 SGHDT and CDR2 YYEEEE. The CDR3 length is 15 residues. CDR3 sequence (DNA): TGTGCCAGCAGCCGGATTCCGACAGGTCTCAGGGAGCTGTTTTTT. It translates to CASSRIPTGLRELFF.

The chain uses TRBV7-2 and TRBJ1-2, with D possibly being TRBD1 (6 bases). The germline V gene has CDR1 SGHTA and CDR2 FQGNSA. The CDR3 covers 14 residues. V was trimmed by 4 bases and J by 7 bases, leaving 16 bases between them. The CDR3 DNA reads TGTGCCAGCAGCTCTGACAGGCCCCGCGGTGGCTACACCTTC. Protein product: CASSSDRPRGGYTF.

The chain recombines TRBV4-2 with TRBJ2-7; 10 bases agree with TRBD2. From germline, CDR1 is LGHNA and CDR2 YNFKEQ. V was clipped by 3 bases and J by 4 bases; unmatched bases: 15. The CDR3 length is 18 residues. CDR3 sequence (DNA): TGTGCCAGCAGCCATACCCGTAAGGGGACTAGCGACCCTTACGAGCAGTACTTC. It yields the protein CASSHTRKGTSDPYEQYF.